This TCR beta chain originates from a study of blood T cell repertoires in COVID-19. The study recruited people aged about 18 to 89 years across about two dozen US areas. The CDR3 totals 15 residues. Per the germline V gene, CDR1 is SGHNT and CDR2 is YYREEE (reference sequence). V trimming: 4 bases; J trimming: 5 bases; junction bases outside the gene matches: 10. Original data processing: Reference gene primers were amplified, and this amplification served to estimate nucleated cell counts. The table came from immunoSEQ multiplex PCR; TCRdb's copy has only in-frame clones and leaves some out. V and J calls and clone size are given by that table; D and trimming were obtained from the DNA. This sample has 490,000 or so clones, with 88% found just once.

The source is a woman aged 55-70 years who had recovered from COVID-19. The V and J genes are TRBV5-4 and TRBJ2-3, with 7 bases matching TRBD1. Sequenced material: PBMCs or T cells enriched from blood (not recorded which). CDR3 amino acids: CASSRQGVGVDTQYF. CDR3 sequence (DNA): TGTGCCAGCAGCCGACAGGGTGTGGGGGTAGATACGCAGTATTTT.